Presented here are 26 T cell receptor beta chains from one specimen sequenced in a study of CD8 T cells in Susac syndrome. Reverse transcription of about 0.5 to 1 ug RNA was carried out with random hexamers. TCRdb fed the immunoSEQ multiplex PCR reads into MiXCR, producing one record per CDR3 protein. The top ten hold approximately 0.11% of the sample, which has around 280,000 distinct CDR3 sequences, roughly 84% seen once. Sequences were obtained from CD8+ T cells from PBMCs. These receptor sequences come from a human donor with multiple sclerosis.

The chain employs TRBV27 and TRBJ1-1; D is perhaps TRBD1 (5 bases). Germline CDR1 and CDR2: MNHEY and SMNVEV (reference sequence). CDR3 length equals 13 residues. Trimming pared 6 bases from V and 8 bases from J, leaving 16 bases between. This chain's CDR3 is CASSPGGGAEAFF. The CDR3, as DNA: TGTGCCAGCAGCCCCGGGGGGGGAGCCGAAGCTTTCTTT.

The V call is TRBV11-2, the J call TRBJ2-2; D is undetermined. The germline CDR1 and CDR2 sequences are SGHAT and FQNNGV. Trimming stripped 2 bases from V and 0 bases from J, with 10 bases between. CDR3 length equals 16 residues. CDR3 DNA sequence: TGTGCCAGCAGCTTATTGGGAAGGACGAACACCGGGGAGCTGTTTTTT. Protein product: CASSLLGRTNTGELFF.

The chain joins TRBV10-3 to TRBJ1-6; D possibly corresponds to TRBD1 (6 bases). This CDR3 is 15 amino acids long. V lost 6 bases and J 5 bases, leaving 14 bases between the germline ends. The germline gives CDR1 ENHRY, CDR2 SYGVKD. CDR3 DNA sequence: TGTGCCATCAGCTCCCGGGACACCAATAATTCACCCCTCCACTTT. Its translation: CAISSRDTNNSPLHF.

The chain couples TRBV11-2 to TRBJ2-7; the D gene is possibly TRBD1 (6 bases). CDR1 is SGHAT and CDR2 is FQNNGV in the germline V gene. The CDR3 extends over 15 amino acids. Trimming removed 2 bases at V and 3 bases at J, with 14 bases between. As DNA, the CDR3 is TGTGCCAGCAGCTTAATTACAGGGTTGAACTACGAGCAGTACTTC. Translation: CASSLITGLNYEQYF.

The chain combines TRBV7-2 with TRBJ2-2, with TRBD2 matching over 14 bases. After removal of 5 bases from V and 4 bases from J, the junction contained 12 bases not matched to a gene. The CDR3 has 19 amino acids. Per germline, CDR1 SGHTA and CDR2 FQGNSA. DNA for the CDR3: TGTGCCAGCAGCCGTAGGGGGACTAGCGGGAGTCGAGGCACCGGGGAGCTGTTTTTT. The encoded protein is CASSRRGTSGSRGTGELFF.

DNA of the CDR3: TGTGCCAGTAGTATACCGGGACCAAAAGAGACCCAGTACTTC. Its protein is CASSIPGPKETQYF. The chain recombines TRBV19 with TRBJ2-5, with D possibly called TRBD1 or TRBD2 (5 bases each). The CDR3 has 14 residues. Germline V gene lookup returns CDR1 LNHDA and CDR2 SQIVND (reference sequence). Trimming pared 2 bases from V and 3 bases from J, leaving 10 bases between.

The chain has TRBV9 and TRBJ2-1; 7 bases agree with TRBD2. V shed 0 bases, J shed 6 bases, and the junction held 12 bases outside the gene matches. The CDR3 contains 17 residues. Germline V gene data show CDR1 as SGDLS and CDR2 as YYNGEE. In nucleotides, the CDR3 is TGTGCCAGCAGCGTAGATATGTTTTGGCGGGAGCGCAATGAGCAGTTCTTC. Amino acids: CASSVDMFWRERNEQFF.

This sequence joins TRBV28 and TRBJ2-7, with D perhaps assigned TRBD1 or TRBD2 (5 bases each). The CDR3 has 15 residues. Germline V gene lookup returns CDR1 MDHEN and CDR2 SYDVKM. V lost 4 bases, J lost 4 bases, and 17 bases lay in between. Written as DNA, the CDR3 is TGTGCCAGCAGTTCCAGGGATGGTTGGAGGTACGAGCAGTACTTC. Translating gives CASSSRDGWRYEQYF.

For this clonotype: At one boundary the junction diverges from the germline segment, which might be a read error. The chain employs TRBV7-7 and TRBJ2-1; 8 bases line up with TRBD2. The V gene's germline CDR1 is SSHAT and CDR2 FNYEAQ (reference sequence). The CDR3 is 15 residues long. The CDR3 spells CASSSGGAAYNEQFF. CDR3 nucleotides: TGTGCTAGCAGCTCCGGGGGGGCAGCATACAATGAGCAGTTCTTC. Using reference TRBV7-7 and TRBJ2-1 for the parts outside the CDR3, the full variable domain is GAGVSQSPRYKVTKRGQDVTLRCDPISSHATLYWYQQALGQGPEFLTYFNYEAQPDKSGLPSDRFSAERPEGSISTLTIQRTEQRDSAMYRCASSSGGAAYNEQFFGPGTRLTVL.

This chain joins TRBV25-1 and TRBJ2-7; D remains ambiguous. The CDR3 consists of 13 residues. V was shortened by 2 bases and J by 7 bases, with 12 bases between the two germline ends. CDR1 is MGHDK, CDR2 SYGVNS, per germline. DNA for the CDR3: TGTGCCAGCAGTGAAACCGCGCATAGGGAGCAGTACTTC. Translation gives CASSETAHREQYF.

CDR3: CATSRRDRRWEQYF. CDR3 nucleotide sequence: TGTGCCACCAGCAGAAGGGACAGGCGTTGGGAGCAGTACTTC. The chain is built from TRBV15 and TRBJ2-7; 8 bases are a match to TRBD1. The CDR3 contains 14 residues. Trimming removed 2 bases from V and 7 bases from J; junction bases left unmatched: 7. Germline-derived CDR1 and CDR2 are LNHNV and YYDKDF (reference sequence).

The V and J genes are TRBV4-1 and TRBJ1-1, with 7 bases matching TRBD1. The germline V gene has CDR1 MGHRA and CDR2 YSYEKL. The V gene end was trimmed by 3 bases and the J gene end by 2 bases; junction bases not matched to a gene: 12. The CDR3 runs to 17 residues. The DNA for the CDR3 is TGCGCCAGCAGCCACGGTACCGACACAGGGGCAAACACTGAAGCTTTCTTT. Its translation: CASSHGTDTGANTEAFF.

This sequence joins TRBV2 and TRBJ2-1; D perhaps matches TRBD2 (6 bases). The CDR3 sequence is 13 residues long. The germline V gene encodes CDR1 SNHLY and CDR2 FYNNEI. Trimming removed 4 bases from V and 6 bases from J, with 10 bases in between. The CDR3: CASSVVGGNEQFF. DNA for the CDR3: TGTGCCAGCAGTGTGGTCGGGGGCAATGAGCAGTTCTTC.

V gene TRBV27 combines with J gene TRBJ1-4; TRBD1 is a possible D gene (6 bases). This CDR3 is 14 amino acids long. Germline CDR1 and CDR2: MNHEY and SMNVEV (reference sequence). V shed 5 bases and J shed 7 bases, with 14 bases lying between them. The CDR3 protein is CASSPSGATEKLFF. The DNA for the CDR3 is TGTGCCAGCAGTCCCTCAGGGGCGACTGAAAAACTGTTTTTT.

This sequence joins TRBV19 and TRBJ2-1, with 10 bases that match TRBD2. The CDR3 sequence is 14 residues long. CDR1 LNHDA and CDR2 SQIVND come from the germline V gene (reference sequence). V shed 7 bases and J 9 bases; nucleotides not matched to a gene: 9. The CDR3 DNA is TGTGCCAGTACGATAGCGGGAGGTTCGGGTGAGCAGTTCTTC. Protein: CASTIAGGSGEQFF.

The J gene is TRBJ1-2, the V gene TRBV9; D remains ambiguous. In germline, CDR1 is SGDLS, CDR2 YYNGEE. Trimming took 3 bases from V and 0 from J, leaving 9 bases between them. The CDR3 spans 14 residues. As DNA, the CDR3 is TGTGCCAGCAGCGGCTCGGGGACTAACTATGGCTACACCTTC. Translating gives CASSGSGTNYGYTF.

This chain links TRBV7-6 with TRBJ2-7, with unresolved D. Trimming took off 5 bases at V and 6 bases at J, with 20 bases between the two ends. This CDR3 region has 15 residues. CDR1 and CDR2 (germline): SGHVS, FNYEAQ. The CDR3 coding sequence is TGTGCCAGCAGCGCGAACATTAACGGTTTTCCCGAGCAGTACTTC. Translating gives CASSANINGFPEQYF.

The chain links TRBV10-3 to TRBJ1-1; 8 bases line up with TRBD1. The CDR3 extends over 15 amino acids. In germline, CDR1 is ENHRY, CDR2 SYGVKD. J lost 4 bases, V lost 8 bases, and 12 bases had no gene match. Here the CDR3 reads CAIQRGQEKVTEAFF. The CDR3 DNA reads as TGTGCCATCCAGCGGGGACAGGAAAAGGTCACTGAAGCTTTCTTT.

This clonotype occurred once. The chain has TRBV14 and TRBJ2-5, with 10 bases identical to TRBD2. CDR1 and CDR2 from the germline V gene are SGHDN and FVKESK. This CDR3 region has 17 residues. V lost 1 base and J lost 5; bases outside the gene matches: 10. The CDR3 nucleotides read TGTGCCAGCAGCCAAGGCAGACTAGCGGGTACCTGGGAGACCCAGTACTTC. This codes for CASSQGRLAGTWETQYF. The entire variable domain, with the rest obtained from reference TRBV14 and TRBJ2-5, is as follows: EAGVTQFPSHSVIEKGQTVTLRCDPISGHDNLYWYRRVMGKEIKFLLHFVKESKQDESGMPNNRFLAERTGGTYSTLKVQPAELEDSGVYFCASSQGRLAGTWETQYFGPGTRLLVL.

V gene TRBV7-9 combines with J gene TRBJ2-1; 10 nucleotides agree with TRBD1. V was pared by 5 bases and J by 2 bases, with 6 bases of the junction left unmatched. Germline loops: CDR1 SEHNR, CDR2 FQNEAQ (reference sequence). There are 16 residues in the CDR3. The CDR3 nucleotides read TGTGCCAGCAGCAGCCGGGACAGGGGCCCCTACAATGAGCAGTTCTTC. Protein sequence: CASSSRDRGPYNEQFF.

The chain uses TRBV10-3 and TRBJ2-3, with 9 positions matching TRBD2. V lost 2 bases and J lost 4; bases outside the gene matches: 4. The CDR3 extends over 15 amino acids. The germline gives CDR1 ENHRY, CDR2 SYGVKD. This chain's CDR3 is CAISEEAGGADTQYF. DNA for the CDR3: TGTGCCATCAGTGAGGAAGCGGGAGGCGCAGATACGCAGTATTTT.

This clonotype was detected only a few times. The V and J genes are TRBV5-1 and TRBJ1-4, with D perhaps TRBD1 (6 bases). Trimming removed 4 bases at V and 0 bases at J, with 10 bases between. Germline V gives CDR1 SGHRS, CDR2 YFSETQ. This CDR3 has 15 residues. In DNA form, the CDR3 reads TGCGCCAGCAGCGTAGGGGGTGCAACTAATGAAAAACTGTTTTTT. Translated: CASSVGGATNEKLFF.

The rearrangement joins TRBV9 to TRBJ1-2; D is ambiguous. Per the germline V gene, CDR1 is SGDLS and CDR2 is YYNGEE. The CDR3 sequence is 14 residues long. V lost 0 bases to trimming and J lost 8 bases, with 14 bases between them. The DNA of the CDR3 is TGTGCCAGCAGCGTAGGAGGCGTACTTGACGGCTACACCTTC. Protein sequence: CASSVGGVLDGYTF.

The chain combines TRBV6-1 with TRBJ2-3; 8 bases agree with TRBD2. The CDR3 loop spans 17 amino acids. V was clipped by 5 bases and J by 3 bases; unmatched bases: 13. Germline values: CDR1 MNHNS, CDR2 SASEGT. The CDR3 here is CASSPWTSPGGTDTQYF. CDR3 in DNA: TGTGCCAGCAGTCCTTGGACTAGCCCTGGGGGTACAGATACGCAGTATTTT.

The chain couples TRBV15 to TRBJ2-1; no clear D gene. The CDR3 sequence is 13 residues long. Germline-derived CDR1 and CDR2 are LNHNV and YYDKDF (reference sequence). Trimming took 1 base from V and 5 from J, leaving 6 bases between them. CDR3 DNA: TGTGCCACCAGCAGAGTGATAGACAATGAGCAGTTCTTC. Amino acids: CATSRVIDNEQFF.

The gene calls are TRBV27 and TRBJ2-1, with TRBD1 identical over 9 bases. Germline V lookup: CDR1 MNHEY, CDR2 SMNVEV (reference sequence). This CDR3 region has 14 residues. After removal of 3 bases from V and 7 bases from J, the junction contained 4 bases not matched to a gene. CDR3 protein: CASSFLGTGNEQFF. The CDR3, as DNA: TGTGCCAGCAGTTTCCTCGGGACAGGGAATGAGCAGTTCTTC.